This TCR beta chain was captured in a study of cytomegalovirus exposure and HLA in healthy donors. Vbeta (60) and Jbeta (13) primers were used in the PCR. Libraries were prepared by immunoSEQ multiplex PCR; TCRdb keeps only in-frame clonotypes and omits some of them. The sample lists 120,000 or so clones; approximately 80% were seen once. For this clone: Its antigen is unknown.

Study outcomes and limitations: With high specificity and sensitivity, the classifier reportedly diagnosed cytomegalovirus status. A later analysis linked a missense DCLRE1C variant to TCR beta V- and J-gene trimming.

This clonotype was obtained from a man aged 40-49 years in good health and CMV-seronegative. Sequencing was carried out using PBMCs.

The CDR3 nucleotides read TGTGCCAGTAGTATCCGTCTGGGCCATGCAACTAATGAAAAACTGTTTTTT. It specifies CASSIRLGHATNEKLFF. The chain uses TRBV19 and TRBJ1-4; D is undetermined. Trimming took off 3 bases at V and 0 bases at J, with 14 bases between the two ends. This CDR3 has 17 residues. Per the germline V gene, CDR1 is LNHDA and CDR2 is SQIVND (reference sequence).